One sample yielded the 27 T cell receptor beta chains listed below, sequenced in a study of CD8 T cells in Susac syndrome. The RNA, about 0.5 to 1 ug, was put through reverse transcription using random hexamers. TCRdb ran MiXCR on the immunoSEQ multiplex PCR reads and lists one entry per CDR3 protein. The sample has about 110,000 distinct CDR3 sequences; approximately 95% are singletons. The sequenced material came from CD8+ T cells from PBMCs. Source of these receptors: a human donor with Susac syndrome.

This chain uses TRBV20-1 with TRBJ1-1; D is uncertain. Germline assignment: CDR1 DFQATT and CDR2 SNEGSKA (reference sequence). V lost 0 bases, J lost 6 bases, and 8 bases lay in between. The CDR3 covers 12 residues. The CDR3 protein is CSARERAPEAFF. The CDR3 bases are TGCAGTGCTAGAGAGAGGGCTCCTGAAGCTTTCTTT.

This chain joins TRBV4-3 and TRBJ1-6, with 7 positions matching TRBD1. The germline CDR1 and CDR2 sequences are LGHNA and YSLEER. The ends lost 3 bases at V and 8 bases at J; junction bases unmatched: 7. The CDR3 spans 15 residues. The CDR3: CASSQIQGEYSPLHF. The CDR3, as DNA: TGCGCCAGCAGCCAGATCCAGGGGGAATATTCACCCCTCCACTTT.

The chain links TRBV2 to TRBJ2-7, with 9 bases matching TRBD1. The V and J ends lost 5 bases and 5 bases, in that order; junction bases with no gene match: 10. The CDR3 has 15 residues. CDR1 and CDR2 from the germline V gene are SNHLY and FYNNEI. CDR3 DNA sequence: TGTGCCAGCAGTACCGCCGGGACAGGGAGTCACGAGCAGTACTTC. Its translation: CASSTAGTGSHEQYF.

CDR3 sequence (DNA): TGTGCCAGCAGCGTTCATCGGAATGCCTCCTACGAGCAGTACTTC. It translates to CASSVHRNASYEQYF. The genes are TRBV9 and TRBJ2-7; the D is unclear. The V gene's germline CDR1 is SGDLS and CDR2 YYNGEE. Trimming removed 2 bases at V and 0 bases at J, with 12 bases between. The CDR3 runs 15 residues.

The CDR3 loop reads CASSFRSGGAANEQYF. The DNA of the CDR3 is TGTGCCAGCAGCTTCCGGAGCGGGGGGGCAGCGAACGAGCAGTACTTC. V is TRBV7-9 and J is TRBJ2-7; 10 positions match TRBD2. CDR3 length equals 16 residues. CDR1 SEHNR and CDR2 FQNEAQ come from the germline V gene (reference sequence). Trimming at V came to 3 bases and at J to 5 bases, leaving 10 bases not matched to a gene.

V gene TRBV4-3 combines with J gene TRBJ1-1; D remains unclear. Germline values: CDR1 LGHNA, CDR2 YSLEER. The CDR3 has 15 residues. V lost 0 bases to trimming and J lost 0 bases, with 8 bases between them. The CDR3 here is CASSQEIDLNTEAFF. The CDR3 DNA sequence: TGCGCCAGCAGCCAAGAAATAGACCTGAACACTGAAGCTTTCTTT.

This rearrangement joins TRBV4-2 to TRBJ2-1, with 9 bases fitting TRBD2. V shed 0 bases and J 7 bases; nucleotides not matched to a gene: 16. The CDR3 covers 19 residues. CDR1 LGHNA and CDR2 YNFKEQ come from the germline V gene. The CDR3 sequence: CASSQDPGVVVAGDNEQFF. The CDR3 DNA reads TGTGCCAGCAGCCAAGATCCCGGAGTGGTGGTAGCGGGGGATAATGAGCAGTTCTTC.

This sequence joins TRBV6-5 and TRBJ2-1; D is unclear. This CDR3 has 14 amino acids. V was shortened by 6 bases and J by 4 bases, with 13 bases between the two germline ends. CDR1 and CDR2 (germline): MNHEY, SVGAGI. CDR3 sequence: CASRAEDGYNEQFF. The CDR3 region has the DNA TGTGCCAGCAGGGCCGAGGACGGTTACAATGAGCAGTTCTTC.

The chain combines TRBV27 with TRBJ2-7; D gene uncertain. There are 13 residues in the CDR3. Germline CDR1 MNHEY, CDR2 SMNVEV (reference sequence). Trimming shortened V by 2 bases and J by 5 bases, and 10 bases separated the two germline ends. The DNA for the CDR3 is TGTGCCAGCAGTTTAAGGTCCCACGACGAGCAGTACTTC. Residues: CASSLRSHDEQYF.

The chain recombines TRBV7-9 with TRBJ2-7; D is unclear. This CDR3 has 12 residues. V lost 5 bases, J lost 7 bases, and 12 bases lay in between. Germline V CDR1 and CDR2: SEHNR, FQNEAQ (reference sequence). As DNA, the CDR3 is TGTGCCAGCAGCGAACAGATATCTGAGCAGTACTTC. Translating it yields CASSEQISEQYF. Filled out from reference TRBV7-9 and TRBJ2-7, the complete variable domain reads DTGVSQNPRHKITKRGQNVTFRCDPISEHNRLYWYRQTLGQGPEFLTYFQNEAQLEKSRLLSDRFSAERPKGSFSTLEIQRTEQGDSAMYLCASSEQISEQYFGPGTRLTVT.

The table lists this clonotype with a count of one. The chain links TRBV27 to TRBJ2-5; D unresolved. V was cut by 3 bases and J by 1 base, with 9 bases left in between. The germline gives CDR1 MNHEY, CDR2 SMNVEV (reference sequence). This CDR3 has 14 residues. The CDR3 region has the DNA TGTGCCAGCAGTTTGATGTCAGGCCAAGAGACCCAGTACTTC. Its protein is CASSLMSGQETQYF.

This chain links TRBV29-1 with TRBJ2-1, with 11 bases matching TRBD2. Germline CDR1 reads SQVTM; CDR2 reads ANQGSEA. The CDR3 totals 13 residues. The junction had 2 bases not matched to a gene; V was cut back by 1 base and J by 9 bases. The DNA for the CDR3 is TGCAGCGTTGAAGTAGGGACTAGCGGTGAGCAGTTCTTC. Translation gives CSVEVGTSGEQFF.

V gene TRBV12-3 or TRBV12-4 combines with J gene TRBJ2-1; D not certain. The CDR3 spans 13 residues. The V and J ends lost 6 bases and 2 bases respectively, with 8 bases between them. The CDR3 here is CASSPPPYNEQFF. For the CDR3, the DNA is TGTGCCAGCAGCCCGCCCCCCTACAATGAGCAGTTCTTC.

The rearrangement uses TRBV4-1 and TRBJ2-7, with 11 bases aligning to TRBD1. This CDR3 spans 13 amino acids. Looked up from germline, CDR1 is MGHRA and CDR2 is YSYEKL. V dropped 6 bases and J dropped 5; count of bases not matched to a gene: 3. The CDR3 sequence: CASRGQGEDEQYF. In DNA form, the CDR3 reads TGCGCCAGCAGGGGACAGGGGGAAGACGAGCAGTACTTC.

The chain uses TRBV29-1 and TRBJ2-7, with D perhaps matching TRBD2 (6 bases). V lost 4 bases, J lost 0 bases, and 7 bases lay in between. Germline V CDR1 and CDR2: SQVTM, ANQGSEA. CDR3 length: 12 residues. The CDR3 sequence: CSVAGDSYEQYF. In DNA form, the CDR3 reads TGCAGCGTTGCGGGGGACTCCTACGAGCAGTACTTC.

The chain carries TRBV7-9 and TRBJ1-4, with unresolved D. The CDR3 totals 13 residues. The germline V gene encodes CDR1 SEHNR and CDR2 FQNEAQ (reference sequence). Trimming took off 1 base at V and 3 bases at J, with 3 bases between the two ends. The chain's CDR3 is CASSLVPNEKLFF. The CDR3 nucleotides read TGTGCCAGCAGCTTAGTCCCTAATGAAAAACTGTTTTTT.

For the CDR3, the DNA is TGTGCCAGCAGTTTTGTGTTGAGCTCTGGAAACACCATATATTTT. The encoded protein is CASSFVLSSGNTIYF. The J gene is TRBJ1-3, the V gene TRBV12-3 or TRBV12-4; no firm D call. V lost 3 bases and J lost 0, with 9 bases in between. The CDR3 extends over 15 amino acids.

This chain joins TRBV4-3 and TRBJ2-7; D unclear. Per the germline V gene, CDR1 is LGHNA and CDR2 is YSLEER. The CDR3 runs to 16 residues. V lost 0 bases and J lost 1, with 13 bases in between. In nucleotides, the CDR3 is TGCGCCAGCAGCCAAGATGGACGGTCCGCTTCCTACGAGCAGTACTTC. Amino acid sequence: CASSQDGRSASYEQYF.

V gene TRBV27 combines with J gene TRBJ2-1, with 9 nucleotides matching TRBD2. The J segment lost 8 bases and the V segment lost 8 bases, leaving 1 base of the junction unmatched. The CDR3 sequence is 11 residues long. CDR1 and CDR2 (germline): MNHEY, SMNVEV (reference sequence). CDR3 bases: TGTGCCAGCGCGGGGGGGTATGAGCAGTTCTTC. Translated, it gives CASAGGYEQFF.

This clonotype was found once. The CDR3 DNA follows: TGTGCCAGCAGCGCTAGCGGCGGGGATACGCAGTATTTT. Its protein product is CASSASGGDTQYF. The chain combines TRBV9 with TRBJ2-3; TRBD2 agrees at 7 bases. V gave up 3 bases and J gave up 6 bases; unmatched junction bases: 4. This CDR3 is 13 amino acids long. Germline CDR1 is SGDLS and CDR2 is YYNGEE.

The chain is built from TRBV4-3 and TRBJ2-7, with TRBD1 matching over 7 bases. The V segment lost 2 bases and the J segment 4 bases; nucleotides outside the gene matches: 8. This CDR3 has 15 amino acids. CDR1 and CDR2 from the germline V gene are LGHNA and YSLEER. The CDR3 protein is CASSQNHRGLYEQYF. The CDR3 DNA reads TGCGCCAGCAGCCAAAACCACAGGGGTCTATACGAGCAGTACTTC.

V is TRBV14 and J is TRBJ1-4; D call uncertain. The CDR3 has 13 residues. Per germline, CDR1 SGHDN and CDR2 FVKESK. The ends were cut back, 0 bases at V and 7 bases at J, with 6 bases in the middle. Written as DNA, the CDR3 is TGTGCCAGCAGCCAAGAAATAGGTGAAAAACTGTTTTTT. This encodes CASSQEIGEKLFF.

This sequence joins TRBV5-6 and TRBJ2-1; 8 nucleotides align to TRBD1. The CDR3 covers 15 residues. The J segment lost 4 bases and the V segment lost 5 bases, leaving 8 bases of the junction unmatched. Germline CDR1 reads SGHDT; CDR2 reads YYEEEE. The CDR3 is CASRTGTGPYNEQFF. CDR3 nucleotide sequence: TGTGCCAGCAGGACCGGGACAGGACCTTACAATGAGCAGTTCTTC.

The rearrangement links TRBV12-3 or TRBV12-4 to TRBJ2-3; 7 bases are shared with TRBD2. V trimming: 8 bases; J trimming: 0 bases; junction bases outside the gene matches: 11. The CDR3 is made up of 16 amino acids. This CDR3 is CASAGAGVTSTDTQYF. The CDR3 DNA reads as TGTGCCAGCGCTGGGGCGGGGGTAACTAGCACAGATACGCAGTATTTT.

This chain joins TRBV6-2 or TRBV6-3 and TRBJ2-1, with a weak D call TRBD2 (6 bases). This CDR3 has 11 residues. Germline CDR1 and CDR2: MNHEY and SVGEGT. With 8 bases removed from V and 7 bases from J, the gap between germline ends came to 9 bases. CDR3 nucleotide sequence: TGTGCCAGCGGCCTAGCGAATGAGCAGTTCTTC. Protein product: CASGLANEQFF.

This chain connects TRBV6-2 or TRBV6-3 to TRBJ2-5, with D perhaps TRBD2 (6 bases). CDR3 length equals 16 residues. Germline V CDR1 and CDR2: MNHEY, SVGEGT. Trimming shortened V by 5 bases and J by 5 bases, and 21 bases separated the two germline ends. The CDR3 sequence: CASSNLTSLSWETQYF. The CDR3 DNA reads TGTGCCAGCAGTAACCTGACTAGTTTATCTTGGGAGACCCAGTACTTC.

The chain joins TRBV4-3 to TRBJ2-1, with a weak D call TRBD2 (5 bases). Looked up from germline, CDR1 is LGHNA and CDR2 is YSLEER. The germline V and J ends were trimmed by 0 bases and 7 bases, with 16 bases remaining between them. The CDR3 has 16 amino acids. The DNA of the CDR3 is TGCGCCAGCAGCCAAGAAGAACCGGGAACCCAAAATGAGCAGTTCTTC. It yields the protein CASSQEEPGTQNEQFF.